One and the same sample provided the 16 T cell receptor beta chains below, sequenced in a study of T cells in Graves' hyperthyroidism and ophthalmopathy. Amplification of TCR beta CDR3 regions was performed using RNA transcripts as template. HTBI primers were used for first-round RT-PCR of the TCR CDR3. TCRdb itself ran the multiplex PCR reads through MiXCR, one entry per CDR3 protein. The repertoire holds more than 500,000 distinct CDR3 sequences, with around 42% as singletons. Sequenced input: peripheral blood or thyroid tissue (not recorded which). The origin of the receptors is an adult woman with Graves' disease, either hyperthyroidism or ophthalmopathy (not recorded which).

This clonotype has ten or more counts. The chain is built from TRBV20-1 and TRBJ1-6; perhaps TRBD1 as D (6 bases). CDR1 and CDR2 from the germline V gene are DFQATT and SNEGSKA (reference sequence). The CDR3 runs 14 residues. Trimming left V 5 bases short and J 5 bases short, with 13 bases between. The CDR3 loop reads CSAASGQHNSPLHF. CDR3 DNA: TGCAGTGCTGCATCCGGACAGCATAATTCACCCCTCCACTTT.

This clonotype was found many times. The chain carries TRBV5-8 and TRBJ2-5, with TRBD2 matching over 7 bases. CDR1 and CDR2 (germline): SGHTS, YDEGEE. The CDR3 extends over 14 amino acids. V was pared by 2 bases and J by 6 bases, with 7 bases of the junction left unmatched. The CDR3 DNA is TGTGCCAGCAGCTTTATCGGGAGGTGGAAGACCCAGTACTTC. Its translation: CASSFIGRWKTQYF.

The table lists this clonotype with many counts. The chain joins TRBV7-2 to TRBJ1-2; the D is unclear. The V end lost 2 bases, the J end lost 2 bases, and 18 bases lay between the germline ends. The CDR3 is made up of 17 amino acids. Germline V gene lookup returns CDR1 SGHTA and CDR2 FQGNSA. CDR3 bases: TGTGCCAGCAGCTTACGTAGTTCACCCTCTTGGAACTATGGCTACACCTTC. Protein sequence: CASSLRSSPSWNYGYTF.

This clonotype was observed many times. The genes are TRBV7-2 and TRBJ2-5, with TRBD2 identical over 16 bases. The trim removed 2 bases at V and 4 bases at J, leaving 7 bases unmatched. Germline V gene sequence: CDR1 SGHTA, CDR2 FQGNSA. The CDR3 is made up of 18 amino acids. The CDR3: CASSLLGTSGRAGETQYF. The CDR3 DNA reads as TGTGCCAGCAGCTTACTCGGGACTAGCGGGAGGGCCGGAGAGACCCAGTACTTC.

This chain connects TRBV6-1 to TRBJ1-2; D perhaps matches TRBD1 (5 bases). This CDR3 is 13 amino acids long. Trimming stripped 1 base from V and 6 bases from J, with 9 bases between. CDR1 MNHNS and CDR2 SASEGT come from the germline V gene. This chain's CDR3 is CASSEERGDGYTF. The CDR3, as DNA: TGTGCCAGCAGTGAAGAAAGAGGGGATGGCTACACCTTC.

This clonotype was observed many times. As DNA, the CDR3 is TGTGCCAGCAGTTCGACAGGCTTCGGTAATCAGCCCCAGCATTTT. The encoded protein is CASSSTGFGNQPQHF. The gene calls are TRBV28 and TRBJ1-5; weak D call: TRBD1 (6 bases). Per germline, CDR1 MDHEN and CDR2 SYDVKM. The CDR3 loop spans 15 amino acids. Trimming removed 4 bases from V and 4 bases from J, with 14 bases in between.

V is TRBV10-2 and J is TRBJ1-6; 8 bases match TRBD1. V was pared by 9 bases and J by 10 bases, with 23 bases of the junction left unmatched. Germline CDR1 reads WSHSY; CDR2 reads SAAADI. The CDR3 has 18 amino acids. The CDR3 DNA reads TGCGCCAGTACCTCGGGCAGGGGGCGCGAGGGATGGAGCTCACCCCTCCACTTT. This gives the protein CASTSGRGREGWSSPLHF.

This clonotype was seen at least ten times. The chain links TRBV19 to TRBJ1-1; 8 positions agree with TRBD1. The V gene end was trimmed by 9 bases and the J gene end by 5 bases; junction bases not matched to a gene: 8. Germline loops: CDR1 LNHDA, CDR2 SQIVND (reference sequence). CDR3 length equals 13 residues. The CDR3 DNA is TGTGCCAGCGGGACAGGCGGGCGTACTGAAGCTTTCTTT. Its protein is CASGTGGRTEAFF.

V and J are TRBV29-1 and TRBJ2-7; D not certain. CDR1 SQVTM and CDR2 ANQGSEA come from the germline V gene. The CDR3 is made up of 13 amino acids. The V end lost 5 bases, the J end lost 7 bases, and 18 bases lay between the germline ends. In DNA, the CDR3 is TGCAGCGTTCGGGCCCGCGCCTCGGAGGAGCAGTACTTC. It specifies CSVRARASEEQYF.

The chain is built from TRBV29-1 and TRBJ1-1; 12 bases are a match to TRBD1. There are 14 residues in the CDR3. Germline V lookup: CDR1 SQVTM, CDR2 ANQGSEA. The trim removed 8 bases at V and 1 base at J, leaving 5 bases unmatched. The DNA of the CDR3 is TGCAGCAGTGCGGGACAGGGGGCGAACACTGAAGCTTTCTTT. Residues: CSSAGQGANTEAFF.

The V and J genes are TRBV7-2 and TRBJ1-1; 9 positions agree with TRBD1. The CDR3 is made up of 15 amino acids. V lost 7 bases and J lost 6; bases outside the gene matches: 12. CDR1 and CDR2 (germline): SGHTA, FQGNSA. CDR3: CASTLRQGGMAEAFF. CDR3 sequence (DNA): TGTGCCAGCACCCTTAGACAGGGGGGTATGGCTGAAGCTTTCTTT.

This clonotype was counted at least ten times. The germline gene is not matched at one end of the junction; a read error may be the cause. This chain links TRBV7-9 with TRBJ1-2; 7 nucleotides line up with TRBD1. Per the germline V gene, CDR1 is SEHNR and CDR2 is FQNEAQ (reference sequence). The CDR3 is 11 amino acids. The CDR3 nucleotides read TGTGCCAGCAGTTCTCTCCGGGACAGCCACTTC. The encoded protein is CASSSLRDSHF. Variable domain in full (rest from reference TRBV7-9 and TRBJ1-2): DTGVSQNPRHKITKRGQNVTFRCDPISEHNRLYWYRQTLGQGPEFLTYFQNEAQLEKSRLLSDRFSAERPKGSFSTLEIQRTEQGDSAMYLCASSSLRDSHFGSGTRLTVV.

The J gene is TRBJ2-5, the V gene TRBV7-9; D remains unclear. The length of the CDR3 is 13 residues. The V end lost 3 bases, the J end lost 3 bases, and 8 bases lay between the germline ends. CDR1 is SEHNR and CDR2 is FQNEAQ in the germline V gene (reference sequence). CDR3 coding DNA: TGTGCCAGCAGCTTCCTAGAAAAAGAGACCCAGTACTTC. Translating gives CASSFLEKETQYF.

The sample holds many counts of this clonotype. The CDR3 is CASSTRQGAIYEQYF. CDR3 nucleotides: TGTGCCAGCAGTACCCGACAGGGGGCTATCTACGAGCAGTACTTC. The chain employs TRBV12-3 or TRBV12-4 and TRBJ2-7; 10 bases are a match to TRBD1. V dropped 5 bases and J dropped 3; count of bases not matched to a gene: 7. The CDR3 is made up of 15 amino acids.

Regarding this clonotype: The conserved closing phenylalanine or tryptophan is absent in this CDR3, likely reflecting a read error. No DNA is shown, since the ends of the CDR3 on it are uncertain; the CDR3 is the one TCRdb lists. The V call is TRBV20-1, the J call TRBJ1-3. With termini counted, the CDR3 has 12 amino acids. From germline, CDR1 is DFQATT and CDR2 SNEGSKA (reference sequence). CDR3 in amino acids: CSARDEAGGPNT.

A word on this clonotype: Being one base from a much bigger clone, this may be a read error. The rearrangement joins TRBV5-1 to TRBJ1-1; D is unresolved. This CDR3 is built from 16 residues. Per the germline V gene, CDR1 is SGHRS and CDR2 is YFSETQ. V was pared by 3 bases and J by 1 base, with 16 bases between. The CDR3 DNA sequence: TGCGCCAGCAGCTCGACTGATCTCCTTAGGAACACTGAAGCTTTCTTT. Its translation is CASSSTDLLRNTEAFF.